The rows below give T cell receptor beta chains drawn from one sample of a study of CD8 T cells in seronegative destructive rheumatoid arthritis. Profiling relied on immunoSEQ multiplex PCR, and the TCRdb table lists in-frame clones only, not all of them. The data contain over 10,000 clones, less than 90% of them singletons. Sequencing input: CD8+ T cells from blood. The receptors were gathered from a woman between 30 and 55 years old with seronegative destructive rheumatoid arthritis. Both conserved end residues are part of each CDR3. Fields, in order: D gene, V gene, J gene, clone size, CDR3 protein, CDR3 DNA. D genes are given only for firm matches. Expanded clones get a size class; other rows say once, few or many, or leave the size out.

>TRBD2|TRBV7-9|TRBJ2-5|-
CASSWGTSGEETQYF
TGTGCCAGCAGCTGGGGGACTAGCGGGGAAGAGACCCAGTACTTC
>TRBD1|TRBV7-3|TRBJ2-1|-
CASSLTFGQGGNEQFF
TGTGCCAGCAGCTTAACGTTCGGACAGGGTGGAAATGAGCAGTTCTTC
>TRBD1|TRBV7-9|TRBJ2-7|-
CASSSPGQGFYEQYF
TGTGCCAGCAGCTCACCGGGACAGGGATTCTACGAGCAGTACTTC
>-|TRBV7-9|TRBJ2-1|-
CASSSPIDYEQFF
TGTGCCAGCAGCTCCCCCATAGATTATGAGCAGTTCTTC
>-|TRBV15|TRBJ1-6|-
CATSRTPGDNSPLHF
TGTGCCACCAGCAGAACTCCGGGTGATAATTCACCCCTCCACTTT
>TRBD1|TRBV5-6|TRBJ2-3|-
CASSRFIGTASDTQYF
TGTGCCAGCAGCCGCTTCATTGGGACAGCGAGCGATACGCAGTATTTT
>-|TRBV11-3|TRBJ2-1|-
CASSSDSSYNEQFF
TGTGCCAGCAGCTCGGACAGCTCCTACAATGAGCAGTTCTTC
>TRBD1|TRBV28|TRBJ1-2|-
CASSLPDRSLYGYTF
TGTGCCAGCAGTTTACCGGACAGGTCCCTCTATGGCTACACCTTC
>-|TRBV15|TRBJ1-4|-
CATSGLMGAGEKLFF
TGTGCCACCAGCGGGTTGATGGGCGCAGGGGAAAAACTGTTTTTT
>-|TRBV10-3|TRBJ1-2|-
CAISEGQGFYGYTF
TGTGCCATCAGTGAGGGGCAGGGGTTCTATGGCTACACCTTC
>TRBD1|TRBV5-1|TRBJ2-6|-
CASSESGTGVNVLTF
TGCGCCAGCAGCGAATCCGGGACAGGGGTCAACGTCCTGACTTTC
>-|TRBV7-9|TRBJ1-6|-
CASSPVSSYNSPLHF
TGTGCCAGCAGCCCGGTGAGCTCCTATAATTCACCCCTCCACTTT
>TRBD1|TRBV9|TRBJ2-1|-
CASSPGQGGSYNEQFF
TGTGCCAGCAGCCCGGGACAGGGGGGGTCCTACAATGAGCAGTTCTTC
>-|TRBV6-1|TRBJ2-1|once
CASSEGAAYNEQFF
TGTGCCAGCAGTGAAGGGGCAGCATACAATGAGCAGTTCTTC
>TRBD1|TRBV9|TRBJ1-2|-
CASSPGGTGGTSGYTF
TGTGCCAGCAGCCCAGGTGGGACAGGGGGTACGAGTGGCTACACCTTC
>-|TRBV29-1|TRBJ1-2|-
CSVVGGGYGYTF
TGCAGCGTTGTAGGGGGGGGCTATGGCTACACCTTC
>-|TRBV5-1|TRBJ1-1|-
CASSLARGLNTEAFF
TGCGCCAGCAGCCTAGCACGGGGGTTGAACACTGAAGCTTTCTTT
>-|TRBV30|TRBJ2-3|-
CAWAIGDTSTDTQYF
TGTGCCTGGGCGATCGGGGACACTAGCACAGATACGCAGTATTTT
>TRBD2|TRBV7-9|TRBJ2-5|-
CASSPIEAGAGETQYF
TGTGCCAGCAGCCCCATTGAAGCGGGGGCGGGGGAGACCCAGTACTTC
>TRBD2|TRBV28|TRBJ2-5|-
CASSPTLAGGVETQYF
TGTGCCAGCAGTCCCACCCTAGCGGGGGGGGTAGAGACCCAGTACTTC
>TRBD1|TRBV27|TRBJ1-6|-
CASRYAGQGDSPLHF
TGTGCCAGCAGGTATGCAGGACAGGGTGATTCACCCCTCCACTTT
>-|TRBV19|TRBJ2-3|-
CASSIGQGTDTQYF
TGTGCCAGTAGTATAGGGCAGGGCACAGATACGCAGTATTTT
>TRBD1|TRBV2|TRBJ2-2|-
CASRGGTGMIGELFF
TGTGCCAGCAGGGGGGGGACAGGGATGATCGGGGAGCTGTTTTTT
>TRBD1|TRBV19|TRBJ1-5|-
CASSMWTGGQPQHF
TGTGCCAGTAGTATGTGGACAGGGGGTCAGCCCCAGCATTTT
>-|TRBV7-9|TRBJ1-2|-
CASSFPGSYYGYTF
TGTGCCAGCAGCTTCCCCGGGTCTTACTATGGCTACACCTTC
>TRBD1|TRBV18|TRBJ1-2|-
CASSPRFGQGDYGYTF
TGTGCCAGCTCACCGCGATTTGGACAGGGGGACTATGGCTACACCTTC
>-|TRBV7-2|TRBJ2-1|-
CASSLAASNEQFF
TGTGCCAGCAGCTTAGCAGCTAGCAATGAGCAGTTCTTC
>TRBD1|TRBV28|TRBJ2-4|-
CASSQRTGLAKNIQYF
TGTGCCAGCAGTCAACGGACAGGACTAGCCAAAAACATTCAGTACTTC
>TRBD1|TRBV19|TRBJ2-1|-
CASSIVIVVVFGQESYNEQFF
TGTGCCAGTAGTATAGTTATTGTAGTTGTATTCGGACAGGAATCCTACAATGAGCAGTTCTTC
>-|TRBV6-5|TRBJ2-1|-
CASSYSSGRDEQFF
TGTGCCAGCAGTTACAGTAGCGGACGAGATGAGCAGTTCTTC
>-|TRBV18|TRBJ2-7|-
CASSPKERVVSYEQYF
TGTGCCAGCTCACCAAAGGAGCGGGTAGTCTCCTACGAGCAGTACTTC
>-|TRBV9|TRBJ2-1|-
CASSVEQSNEQFF
TGTGCCAGCAGCGTAGAACAGTCCAATGAGCAGTTCTTC
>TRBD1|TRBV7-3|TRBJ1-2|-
CASSLGQGTGHGYTF
TGTGCCAGCAGCTTAGGACAGGGGACGGGCCATGGCTACACCTTC